Shown below are 8 T cell receptor beta chains from a single sample sequenced in a study of T-cell memory formation after mild COVID-19. TCRdb re-called the 5' RACE reads with MiXCR, one entry per CDR3 protein. The sample has about 190,000 distinct CDR3 sequences; approximately 20% are singletons. What was sequenced was PBMCs or a T cell subset sorted from them (not recorded which). The receptors derive from an adult woman who had mild COVID-19 (a few samples of this study predate the infection). Cell type and time point are not known.

This clonotype was observed a few times. The V and J genes are TRBV20-1 and TRBJ2-1, with D perhaps matching TRBD2 (5 bases). The V end lost 5 bases, the J end lost 3 bases, and 14 bases lay between the germline ends. Germline CDR1 DFQATT, CDR2 SNEGSKA (reference sequence). This CDR3 has 14 amino acids. CDR3 sequence reads: CSAASEGYYNEQFF. DNA of the CDR3: TGCAGTGCTGCCTCCGAGGGTTACTACAATGAGCAGTTCTTC.

This clonotype was seen a single time. The CDR3 DNA reads TGTGCCAGCAGACTCCAGGGAAAGAACACTGAAGCTTTCTTT. It translates to CASRLQGKNTEAFF. The chain carries TRBV6-5 and TRBJ1-1, with D maybe TRBD1 (5 bases). Germline CDR1 and CDR2: MNHEY and SVGAGI. Trimming stripped 6 bases from V and 1 base from J, with 12 bases between. The CDR3 spans 14 residues.

The chain employs TRBV5-1 and TRBJ2-1, with TRBD2 identical over 9 bases. The CDR3 is 18 amino acids. Germline V lookup: CDR1 SGHRS, CDR2 YFSETQ. With 0 bases clipped from V and 0 bases from J, the junction kept 7 bases outside the gene matches. The CDR3 spells CASSLGGRALHSYNEQFF. CDR3 nucleotides: TGCGCCAGCAGCTTGGGCGGGAGGGCCCTCCACTCCTACAATGAGCAGTTCTTC.

A few counts support this clonotype. The chain employs TRBV12-3 or TRBV12-4 and TRBJ1-5; D remains unclear. The CDR3 covers 13 residues. Trimming took 1 base from V and 9 from J, leaving 10 bases between them. CDR3 amino acids: CASSLGFRRPQHF. In DNA, the CDR3 is TGTGCCAGCAGTTTAGGGTTCCGGCGGCCCCAGCATTTT.

This chain joins TRBV20-1 and TRBJ2-3; D is possibly TRBD2 (6 bases). Trimming cost V 3 bases and J 1 base, with 14 bases left between them. CDR3 length: 15 amino acids. CDR1 DFQATT and CDR2 SNEGSKA come from the germline V gene (reference sequence). The DNA of the CDR3 is TGCAGTGCTAGCGACGGATCGGGGGGCACAGATACGCAGTATTTT. Translated, it gives CSASDGSGGTDTQYF.

This clonotype was picked up many times. The chain uses TRBV7-9 and TRBJ2-7; 8 bases are shared with TRBD1. The CDR3 covers 13 residues. Germline V gene sequence: CDR1 SEHNR, CDR2 FQNEAQ (reference sequence). V lost 5 bases, J lost 3 bases, and 3 bases stayed unmatched. The CDR3: CASSHTGGYEQYF. CDR3 DNA: TGTGCCAGCAGCCATACAGGGGGCTACGAGCAGTACTTC.

This clonotype occurred a few times. This chain uses TRBV5-1 with TRBJ2-7; no reliable D call. Trimming shortened V by 4 bases and J by 2 bases, and 13 bases separated the two germline ends. Germline V lookup: CDR1 SGHRS, CDR2 YFSETQ. The CDR3 sequence is 14 residues long. Here the CDR3 reads CASSQTVATYEQYF. Written as DNA, the CDR3 is TGCGCCAGCAGCCAAACAGTTGCCACCTACGAGCAGTACTTC. Full variable domain (remainder filled in from reference TRBV5-1 and TRBJ2-7): KAGVTQTPRYLIKTRGQQVTLSCSPISGHRSVSWYQQTPGQGLQFLFEYFSETQRNKGNFPGRFSGRQFSNSRSEMNVSTLELGDSALYLCASSQTVATYEQYFGPGTRLTVT.

The chain recombines TRBV5-6 with TRBJ2-7; D ambiguous. V lost 3 bases and J 7 bases, leaving 14 bases between the germline ends. The CDR3 has 13 amino acids. CDR1 and CDR2 from the germline V gene are SGHDT and YYEEEE. The CDR3 nucleotides read TGTGCCAGCAGCTCCGGGTCACCCTTTGAGCAGTACTTC. Translation: CASSSGSPFEQYF.